Each of the 7 T cell receptor beta chains below was sequenced from the same sample in a study of T-cell reconstitution after alpha-beta-depleted transplantation in children. As it was prepared, the TCRbeta library received unique molecular identifiers. TCRdb reprocessed the PCR reads via MiXCR and lists one record per CDR3 protein. The profile shows fewer than 750,000 distinct CDR3 sequences, 20% to 25% of them singletons. Source: PBMCs, mostly from graft donor cells, taken 360 days after TCRalphabeta/CD19-depleted stem cell transplant. The source of these receptors is a boy under two years old who had a stem cell transplant for acute myeloid leukemia, so the T cells may come from the graft donor.

The gene calls are TRBV21-1 and TRBJ2-7. TRBV21-1 is listed as a pseudogene. The CDR3 has 13 amino acids. The CDR3 spells CASSKYWNYEQYV. CDR3 DNA: TGTGCCAGCAGCAAATACTGGAACTACGAGCAGTACGTC.

This clonotype was seen more than once but under ten times. The CDR3 region is CASSLEGQLENTEAFF. In DNA form, the CDR3 reads TGTGCCAGCAGCTTAGAGGGCCAGTTAGAGAACACTGAAGCTTTCTTT. The rearrangement uses TRBV7-2 and TRBJ1-1, with D unclear. The germline CDR1 and CDR2 sequences are SGHTA and FQGNSA. The germline V and J ends were trimmed by 1 base and 1 base, with 13 bases remaining between them. The CDR3 has 16 residues. Supplemented by reference TRBV7-2 and TRBJ1-1, the full variable domain reads GAGVSQSPSNKVTEKGKDVELRCDPISGHTALYWYRQSLGQGLEFLIYFQGNSAPDKSGLPSDRFSAERTGGSVSTLTIQRTQQEDSAVYLCASSLEGQLENTEAFFGQGTRLTVV.

This clonotype was picked up many times. The chain has TRBV20-1 and TRBJ2-7; no definite D call. The germline gives CDR1 DFQATT, CDR2 SNEGSKA (reference sequence). V was trimmed by 0 bases and J by 0 bases, leaving 9 bases between them. CDR3 size: 14 residues. CDR3 protein: CSARDYSRSYEQYV. The CDR3 DNA reads TGCAGTGCTAGAGATTACAGCCGCTCCTACGAGCAGTACGTC.

This clonotype has just a few counts. The genes are TRBV20-1 and TRBJ2-5, with TRBD2 matching 10 bases. Unmatched junction bases numbered 11, after V lost 8 bases and J lost 5 bases. In germline, CDR1 is DFQATT, CDR2 SNEGSKA (reference sequence). This CDR3 is 14 amino acids long. The CDR3 loop reads CSTSTSGYGETQYF. The CDR3 region has the DNA TGCAGTACGTCGACTAGCGGGTATGGGGAGACCCAGTACTTC.

The table lists this clonotype with many counts. The V gene is TRBV20-1, the J gene TRBJ1-6, with D perhaps TRBD1 (5 bases). The V and J ends lost 0 bases and 5 bases respectively, with 14 bases between them. Germline CDR1 DFQATT, CDR2 SNEGSKA (reference sequence). The CDR3 contains 16 residues. CDR3 coding DNA: TGCAGTGCTAGAGATGACAGCTATCTCAATAATTCACCCCTCCACTTT. The encoded protein is CSARDDSYLNNSPLHF.

The chain is built from TRBV2 and TRBJ2-1, with 8 positions matching TRBD2. V lost 6 bases to trimming and J lost 2 bases; unmatched junction nucleotides: 6. The CDR3 has 15 amino acids. CDR1 and CDR2 (germline): SNHLY, FYNNEI. The CDR3 loop is CASRATSVTYNEQFF. CDR3 in DNA: TGTGCCAGCAGAGCGACTAGCGTGACCTACAATGAGCAGTTCTTC.

The chain couples TRBV20-1 to TRBJ2-1; 10 bases agree with TRBD2. The CDR3 has 20 amino acids. V lost 0 bases and J lost 0; bases outside the gene matches: 14. CDR1 and CDR2 from the germline V gene are DFQATT and SNEGSKA (reference sequence). The CDR3 spells CSARESEASGGFSSYNEQFF. The CDR3 nucleotides read TGCAGTGCTAGAGAGAGCGAGGCTAGCGGGGGCTTCAGCTCCTACAATGAGCAGTTCTTC.